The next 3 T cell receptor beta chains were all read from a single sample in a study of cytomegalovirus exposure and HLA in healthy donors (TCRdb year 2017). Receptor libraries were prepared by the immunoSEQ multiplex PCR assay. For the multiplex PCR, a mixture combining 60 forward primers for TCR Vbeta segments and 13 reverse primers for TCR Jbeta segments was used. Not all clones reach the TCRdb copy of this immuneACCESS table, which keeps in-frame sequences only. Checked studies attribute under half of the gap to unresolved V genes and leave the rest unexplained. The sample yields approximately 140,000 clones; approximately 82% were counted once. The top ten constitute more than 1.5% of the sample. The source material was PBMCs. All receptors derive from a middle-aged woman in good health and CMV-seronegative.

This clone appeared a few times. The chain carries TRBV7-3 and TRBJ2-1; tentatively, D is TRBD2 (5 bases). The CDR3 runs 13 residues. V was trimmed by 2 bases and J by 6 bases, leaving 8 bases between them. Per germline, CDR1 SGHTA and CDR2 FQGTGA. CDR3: CASSLGLVNEQFF. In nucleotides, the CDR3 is TGTGCCAGCAGCTTAGGACTCGTCAATGAGCAGTTCTTC.

The CDR3 DNA follows: TGTGCCAGCAGTTTATCGAGCTTGAATGAGCAGTTCTTC. Protein product: CASSLSSLNEQFF. The gene calls are TRBV27 and TRBJ2-1; D gene ambiguous. Trimming left V 0 bases short and J 7 bases short, with 7 bases between. This CDR3 has 13 amino acids. Germline CDR1 reads MNHEY; CDR2 reads SMNVEV (reference sequence).

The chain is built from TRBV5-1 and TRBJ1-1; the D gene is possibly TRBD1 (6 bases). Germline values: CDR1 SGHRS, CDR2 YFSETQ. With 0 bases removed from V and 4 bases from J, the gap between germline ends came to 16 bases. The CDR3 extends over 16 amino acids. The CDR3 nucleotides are TGCGCCAGCAGCTTGGAGTATGGGGGGGCGCGCACTGAAGCTTTCTTT. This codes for CASSLEYGGARTEAFF.